This TCR beta chain comes out of a study of T-cell memory formation after mild COVID-19 (dated by TCRdb to the early 2020s). The study in broad terms: TCR sequence clusters from the two donors were largely donor specific. Two young, previously healthy adult volunteers, one female and one male, were included in the cohort. In a couple of donors, T-cell clones that expanded and contracted after mild COVID-19 were followed by sequencing TCRalpha and TCRbeta repertoires longitudinally.

From a lookup of the germline V gene, CDR1 and CDR2 are MGHDK and SYGVNS. There are 15 amino acids in the CDR3, from cysteine to phenylalanine inclusive. Only CDR3 DNA is held: 45 bases, read in frame from base 1. V gives up 6 bases and J gives up 1 base, and the segment between their germline ends measures 15 bases. The sequencing machine was an Illumina NovaSeq 6000. TCRalpha and TCRbeta cDNA libraries were built by 5'RACE with constant-segment primers, adding sample barcodes and unique molecular identifiers. RNA was extracted from every sample with Trizol reagent. Libraries were amplified in two PCR steps, with a second sample barcode and Illumina TruSeq adapters added in the second step. Sequencing of libraries was performed on an Illumina NovaSeq with 2 x 150 bp paired-end reads. Under the source paper's analysis protocol: Demultiplexing of reads and collapsing into UMI-guided consensus sequences were performed with migec v1.2.7. Using mixcr v2.1.11, UMI consensuses were aligned to TRA and TRB V and J templates and then assembled into clonotypes. A clonotype was counted as expanded or contracted only when both edgeR and NoisET called the clonotype significant, with the noise models trained on biological replicates. For edgeR calls, the cutoffs were a false discovery rate-adjusted p below 0.01 and a log2 fold-change threshold of 1. As an exploratory analysis of dynamics, max-normalized trajectories of the 1000 most abundant clonotypes were examined with PCA combined with hierarchical clustering. Each responding clone was given a CD4 or CD8 phenotype based on the CD4+ and CD8+ repertoires, which had been sequenced separately. TCRdb redid the processing of the public reads, applying fastp at Q25 and MiXCR, and retained in-frame beta chains. Entries are consolidated by CDR3 protein sequence, retaining the most common genes and DNA. The V and J calls follow TCRdb's processing rather than the paper's. The sample table holds 350,000 or so distinct CDR3 sequences, of which approximately 12% were seen once. Clones ranked in the top ten supply over 20% of the sample.

Overall results and qualifications from the work: SARS-CoV-2 specificity was not confirmed for the second-wave clones peaking on day 37. From day 15 to 85, contracting clones showed balanced CD4/CD8 phenotypes, whereas a second wave of clones that expanded from day 15 to 37 leaned towards CD4+. Contracting CD4+ clones appeared mostly in the CM and EM memory subsets, whereas CD8+ clones were enriched in EMRA. The study included only a couple of mild cases, and larger cohorts that include severe cases with pre-infection samples were judged to be necessary. Some responding clones were detected in pre-infection memory, which suggested that pre-existing cross-reactive memory T cells had joined the SARS-CoV-2 response.

Note on this clonotype: The specificity of this receptor is unknown. No quality values exist for individual bases; no much larger clone is one base distant.

Ficoll-Paque density gradient centrifugation was the method used to isolate PBMCs. The chain employs TRBV25-1 and TRBJ1-1; a confident D gene designation cannot be given. This receptor was taken from a man between 18 and 29 years old who had mild COVID-19 (a few samples of this study predate the infection). The sample titles of this study are shuffled in the database, so cell type and time point are left out; the donor was told from shared clones. The sequenced sample was PBMCs or a T cell subset sorted from them (not recorded which). The CDR3 reads CASRRAGDPNTEAFF. The DNA reads as follows: TGTGCCAGCAGGAGGGCGGGTGATCCGAACACTGAAGCTTTCTTT.